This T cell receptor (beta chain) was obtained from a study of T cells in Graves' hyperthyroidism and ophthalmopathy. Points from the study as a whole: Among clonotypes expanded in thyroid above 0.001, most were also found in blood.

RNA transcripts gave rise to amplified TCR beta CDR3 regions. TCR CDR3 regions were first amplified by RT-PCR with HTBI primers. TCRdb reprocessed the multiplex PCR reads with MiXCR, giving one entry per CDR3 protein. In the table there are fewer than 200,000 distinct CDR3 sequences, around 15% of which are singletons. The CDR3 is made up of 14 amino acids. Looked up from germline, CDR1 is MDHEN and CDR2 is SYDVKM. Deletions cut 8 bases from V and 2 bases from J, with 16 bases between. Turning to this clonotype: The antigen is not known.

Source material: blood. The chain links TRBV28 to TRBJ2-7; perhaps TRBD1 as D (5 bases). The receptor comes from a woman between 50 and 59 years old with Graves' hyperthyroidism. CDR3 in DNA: TGTGCCAGCGGCCACGCTGGGGCTACCTACGAGCAGTACTTC. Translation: CASGHAGATYEQYF.